Following are 21 T cell receptor beta chains from one sample sequenced in a study of PD-1 blockade in classical Hodgkin lymphoma. Sequenced by immunoSEQ multiplex PCR; TCRdb stores in-frame clones only, minus some. Of 80,000 to 95,000 clones listed, under 85% are singletons. As to time point: cycle 4 day 1 (C4D1), after around six weeks of nivolumab. All patients experienced relapse after autologous stem cell transplantation, and brentuximab vedotin exposure was variable. The sample here was peripheral blood mononuclear cells (PBMCs), taken before the fourth cycle of nivolumab. The receptors were gathered from a human donor with classical Hodgkin lymphoma.

V is TRBV6-5 and J is TRBJ1-1; maybe TRBD1 (5 bases). Between the trimmed V and J ends, which lost 4 bases and 2 bases, there was a span of 8 bases. The CDR3 has 13 residues. CDR1 and CDR2 (germline): MNHEY, SVGAGI. The CDR3 sequence is CASSFQGNTEAFF. CDR3 coding DNA: TGTGCCAGCAGTTTCCAGGGTAACACTGAAGCTTTCTTT.

The V call is TRBV7-9, the J call TRBJ1-1; no definite D call. CDR3 length: 13 amino acids. Germline V gene sequence: CDR1 SEHNR, CDR2 FQNEAQ (reference sequence). V lost 3 bases to trimming and J lost 0 bases, with 5 bases between them. The DNA of the CDR3 is TGTGCCAGCAGCTTTGTGATGAACACTGAAGCTTTCTTT. This translates into CASSFVMNTEAFF.

The chain has TRBV4-1 and TRBJ2-1; D not resolved. Germline-derived CDR1 and CDR2 are MGHRA and YSYEKL. The CDR3 extends over 14 amino acids. The germline V and J ends were trimmed by 8 bases and 0 bases, with 11 bases remaining between them. The CDR3 sequence is CASRNPSSYNEQFF. The CDR3 bases are TGCGCCAGCCGAAACCCAAGCTCCTACAATGAGCAGTTCTTC.

The gene calls are TRBV9 and TRBJ1-1; a possible D gene is TRBD1 (5 bases). Between the trimmed V and J ends, which lost 2 bases and 7 bases, there was a span of 12 bases. The germline V gene has CDR1 SGDLS and CDR2 YYNGEE. This CDR3 contains 13 residues. The CDR3 region is CASSVQGTGEAFF. DNA of the CDR3: TGTGCCAGCAGCGTTCAGGGAACAGGTGAAGCTTTCTTT.

This chain links TRBV5-1 with TRBJ1-2; 7 nucleotides align to TRBD1. The CDR3 extends over 13 amino acids. The germline V gene has CDR1 SGHRS and CDR2 YFSETQ. Losses at the gene ends were 4 bases for V and 8 bases for J; bases not matched to a gene: 8. CDR3 protein: CASSATGYDGYTF. In DNA, the CDR3 is TGCGCCAGCAGCGCGACAGGGTATGACGGCTACACCTTC.

The chain joins TRBV14 to TRBJ2-3; 10 positions agree with TRBD1. The germline V gene has CDR1 SGHDN and CDR2 FVKESK. This CDR3 is 15 amino acids long. Trimming cost V 4 bases and J 8 bases; bases outside gene matches: 9. This chain's CDR3 is CASSRDRGPLGTQYF. In DNA, the CDR3 is TGTGCCAGCAGCCGAGACAGGGGGCCCCTGGGTACGCAGTATTTT.

The V gene is TRBV30, the J gene TRBJ2-2; D is possibly TRBD1 (5 bases). Germline loops: CDR1 GTSNPN, CDR2 SVGIG (reference sequence). The CDR3 covers 17 residues. Trimming shortened V by 0 bases and J by 0 bases, and 14 bases separated the two germline ends. The CDR3 sequence: CAWSVTYWGSNTGELFF. The CDR3 region has the DNA TGTGCCTGGAGTGTAACCTACTGGGGCTCGAACACCGGGGAGCTGTTTTTT.

The rearrangement uses TRBV7-6 and TRBJ2-1, with 11 nucleotides matching TRBD2. This CDR3 region has 15 residues. The germline V gene encodes CDR1 SGHVS and CDR2 FNYEAQ. With 5 bases clipped from V and 8 bases from J, the junction kept 8 bases outside the gene matches. In DNA, the CDR3 is TGTGCCAGCAGCCTACTAGCGGGAGCTGGAGATGAGCAGTTCTTC. Translating it yields CASSLLAGAGDEQFF.

The chain joins TRBV5-6 to TRBJ2-3, with TRBD2 matching over 8 bases. Germline V CDR1 and CDR2: SGHDT, YYEEEE. This CDR3 spans 16 amino acids. Trimming removed 0 bases from V and 6 bases from J; junction bases left unmatched: 9. CDR3 DNA: TGTGCCAGCAGCTTGGGGGGTAGCGGGATATCGGATACGCAGTATTTT. It is translated as CASSLGGSGISDTQYF.

The chain employs TRBV10-3 and TRBJ1-1, with D possibly being TRBD1 (5 bases). V was trimmed by 3 bases and J by 3 bases, leaving 11 bases between them. The V gene's germline CDR1 is ENHRY and CDR2 SYGVKD. CDR3 length equals 14 residues. The CDR3 DNA reads TGTGCCATCAGTGAAGTGGCAGGGCACACTGAAGCTTTCTTT. This sequence encodes CAISEVAGHTEAFF.

The chain recombines TRBV10-1 with TRBJ2-1; 10 bases match TRBD2. The CDR3 has 15 amino acids. Germline CDR1 reads WNHNN; CDR2 reads SYGVQD (reference sequence). V was pared by 9 bases and J by 0 bases, with 5 bases of the junction left unmatched. The CDR3 DNA reads as TGCGCCAGGATAGCGGGGGGCATCTCCTACAATGAGCAGTTCTTC. It is translated as CARIAGGISYNEQFF.

The chain carries TRBV19 and TRBJ2-7; tentatively, D is TRBD2 (5 bases). The V end lost 2 bases, the J end lost 1 base, and 9 bases lay between the germline ends. The CDR3 loop spans 14 amino acids. CDR1 and CDR2 (germline): LNHDA, SQIVND (reference sequence). The CDR3 protein is CASSISPGSYEQYF. DNA for the CDR3: TGTGCCAGTAGTATAAGCCCGGGGTCCTACGAGCAGTACTTC.

This clone has a handful of counts. The chain employs TRBV6-5 and TRBJ2-3; maybe TRBD1 (6 bases). Germline V gene sequence: CDR1 MNHEY, CDR2 SVGAGI. V shed 2 bases and J shed 4 bases, with 16 bases lying between them. The CDR3 runs 16 residues. CDR3 nucleotide sequence: TGTGCCAGCAGTTACCCCCAAGGGGGTAGATCAGATACGCAGTATTTT. It specifies CASSYPQGGRSDTQYF.

The chain is built from TRBV2 and TRBJ2-1; D unclear. Germline loops: CDR1 SNHLY, CDR2 FYNNEI. Trimming took 1 base from V and 2 from J, leaving 9 bases between them. The CDR3 loop spans 15 amino acids. The CDR3 DNA sequence: TGTGCCAGCAGTGAAGAACAGCCTACCTACAATGAGCAGTTCTTC. Translation gives CASSEEQPTYNEQFF. The full variable domain, completed using reference TRBV2 and TRBJ2-1, is EPEVTQTPSHQVTQMGQEVILRCVPISNHLYFYWYRQILGQKVEFLVSFYNNEISEKSEIFDDQFSVERPDGSNFTLKIRSTKLEDSAMYFCASSEEQPTYNEQFFGPGTRLTVL.

The chain joins TRBV7-2 to TRBJ2-7; D gene unclear. The CDR3 runs to 16 residues. The V gene lost 0 bases and the J gene lost 3 bases, with 15 bases spanning the gap. CDR1 is SGHTA, CDR2 FQGNSA, per germline. In DNA form, the CDR3 reads TGTGCCAGCAGCTTAGCGGCTGGGCCGGGTTTCTACGAGCAGTACTTC. It specifies CASSLAAGPGFYEQYF.

The chain links TRBV6-6 to TRBJ2-2; 7 bases are a match to TRBD2. CDR3 length: 13 amino acids. V shed 6 bases and J 4 bases; nucleotides not matched to a gene: 2. Per germline, CDR1 MNHNY and CDR2 SVGAGI (reference sequence). CDR3 loop: CASSPGGTGELFF. CDR3 nucleotide sequence: TGTGCCAGCAGCCCGGGAGGCACCGGGGAGCTGTTTTTT.

V and J are TRBV5-4 and TRBJ2-1; 10 bases line up with TRBD2. J was trimmed by 3 bases and V by 0 bases; bases with no gene match: 3. Germline CDR1 and CDR2: SGHNT and YYREEE (reference sequence). There are 16 residues in the CDR3. The CDR3 nucleotides read TGTGCCAGCAGCTTGGATGCTAGCGGGAGCTACAATGAGCAGTTCTTC. Its protein is CASSLDASGSYNEQFF.

The chain joins TRBV6-1 to TRBJ1-2; no definite D call. Per the germline V gene, CDR1 is MNHNS and CDR2 is SASEGT. The V end lost 4 bases, the J end lost 6 bases, and 15 bases lay between the germline ends. This CDR3 spans 14 amino acids. CDR3 nucleotide sequence: TGTGCCAGCAGTGTCGGACCACCTTCCCATGGCTACACCTTC. It codes for CASSVGPPSHGYTF.

This clone was detected only once. The rearrangement joins TRBV30 to TRBJ2-3; TRBD2 matches at 7 bases. The V gene end was trimmed by 5 bases and the J gene end by 0 bases; junction bases not matched to a gene: 5. This CDR3 has 14 amino acids. CDR1 is GTSNPN and CDR2 is SVGIG in the germline V gene (reference sequence). CDR3 residues: CAWGRAGSTDTQYF. The CDR3 nucleotides read TGTGCCTGGGGGAGGGCAGGAAGCACAGATACGCAGTATTTT.

This chain joins TRBV11-2 and TRBJ2-5, with TRBD2 identical over 9 bases. The CDR3 is made up of 15 amino acids. The J segment lost 4 bases and the V segment lost 4 bases, leaving 7 bases of the junction unmatched. The germline gives CDR1 SGHAT, CDR2 FQNNGV. The CDR3 loop is CASSSPLGLAETQYF. DNA for the CDR3: TGTGCCAGCAGCTCACCTTTGGGACTAGCAGAGACCCAGTACTTC.

The chain couples TRBV5-1 to TRBJ2-3, with a tentative D call TRBD2 (6 bases). V was cut by 5 bases and J by 3 bases, with 13 bases left in between. The CDR3 has 14 amino acids. Germline values: CDR1 SGHRS, CDR2 YFSETQ. CDR3 in amino acids: CASRWRAETDTQYF. The CDR3 coding sequence is TGCGCCAGCAGGTGGAGGGCCGAAACAGATACGCAGTATTTT.